Following are 12 T cell receptor beta chains from one sample sequenced in a study of CD8+ T cells in alopecia areata. Extraction and reverse transcription of RNA yielded cDNA as the sequencing template. The data were produced by immunoSEQ multiplex PCR, yet TCRdb's version contains in-frame clones alone and is incomplete. The sample has over 150,000 clones, 60% to 75% seen once. Specified treatment: oral pan-JAK inhibitor, 5-10 mg twice daily. The input for sequencing was CD4+ T cells sorted from blood, taken at week 24, from a patient treated with tofacitinib. The receptors were gathered from a human donor with alopecia areata.

The gene calls are TRBV6-1 and TRBJ2-2; the match to TRBD1 covers 9 bases. The J segment lost 3 bases and the V segment lost 6 bases, leaving 5 bases of the junction unmatched. Per the germline V gene, CDR1 is MNHNS and CDR2 is SASEGT. There are 15 residues in the CDR3. In nucleotides, the CDR3 is TGTGCCAGCAGCCGGACAGGGGCGGACACCGGGGAGCTGTTTTTT. Its protein product is CASSRTGADTGELFF.

This clone is medium-sized in the sample. The V gene is TRBV29-1, the J gene TRBJ2-1; 7 nucleotides line up with TRBD2. With 3 bases clipped from V and 3 bases from J, the junction kept 8 bases outside the gene matches. The CDR3 loop spans 15 amino acids. Germline V gives CDR1 SQVTM, CDR2 ANQGSEA. In nucleotides, the CDR3 is TGCAGCGTTGAGGGCGGGGGAACAAACTACAATGAGCAGTTCTTC. Its protein product is CSVEGGGTNYNEQFF.

The V call is TRBV6-1, the J call TRBJ1-5, with 7 bases fitting TRBD1. CDR1 is MNHNS and CDR2 is SASEGT in the germline V gene. V dropped 1 base and J dropped 4; count of bases not matched to a gene: 4. The CDR3 is 15 amino acids. CDR3 in amino acids: CASSEGLQGNQPQHF. The CDR3 bases are TGTGCCAGCAGTGAAGGGTTACAGGGGAATCAGCCCCAGCATTTT.

The J gene is TRBJ1-5, the V gene TRBV23-1; no firm D call. TRBV23-1 carries the ORF label, with uncertain function. CDR3 length equals 12 residues. V lost 0 bases to trimming and J lost 15 bases, with 12 bases between them. The CDR3 DNA reads as TGCGCCAGCAGTCAATCCGGGCCTGAAGGGCATTTT. It translates to CASSQSGPEGHF.

On this clone: This specimen includes other DNA sequences encoding the same CDR3. This rearrangement joins TRBV5-1 to TRBJ2-5; D possibly corresponds to TRBD1 (5 bases). The germline V gene has CDR1 SGHRS and CDR2 YFSETQ. V lost 0 bases, J lost 2 bases, and 11 bases lay in between. The CDR3 consists of 15 residues. The CDR3 loop reads CASSLGTGPQETQYF. The CDR3 DNA follows: TGCGCCAGCAGCTTGGGTACAGGACCACAAGAGACCCAGTACTTC. The entire variable domain, with the rest obtained from reference TRBV5-1 and TRBJ2-5, is as follows: KAGVTQTPRYLIKTRGQQVTLSCSPISGHRSVSWYQQTPGQGLQFLFEYFSETQRNKGNFPGRFSGRQFSNSRSEMNVSTLELGDSALYLCASSLGTGPQETQYFGPGTRLLVL.

This CDR3 is CAWSVLLGGTGGGKLFF. In DNA form, the CDR3 reads TGTGCCTGGAGTGTACTCCTAGGTGGGACAGGGGGTGGAAAACTGTTTTTT. The chain is built from TRBV30 and TRBJ1-4; 11 bases map to TRBD1. Germline V gene data show CDR1 as GTSNPN and CDR2 as SVGIG (reference sequence). The CDR3 loop spans 17 amino acids. V shed 0 bases, J shed 10 bases, and the junction held 13 bases outside the gene matches.

V and J are TRBV19 and TRBJ1-2; D remains ambiguous. This CDR3 region has 14 residues. The V end lost 3 bases, the J end lost 2 bases, and 10 bases lay between the germline ends. CDR1 is LNHDA and CDR2 is SQIVND in the germline V gene (reference sequence). CDR3 in amino acids: CASSITPGNYGYTF. For the CDR3, the DNA is TGTGCCAGTAGTATCACCCCGGGAAACTATGGCTACACCTTC.

The chain employs TRBV30 and TRBJ2-5, with 7 bases that match TRBD1. The CDR3 loop spans 11 amino acids. Germline assignment: CDR1 GTSNPN and CDR2 SVGIG (reference sequence). V shed 5 bases, J shed 5 bases, and the junction held 2 bases outside the gene matches. CDR3 nucleotides: TGTGCCTGGGACAGGGTTGAGACCCAGTACTTC. This encodes CAWDRVETQYF.

The gene calls are TRBV28 and TRBJ1-2, with D hard to call. The CDR3 has 13 amino acids. CDR1 and CDR2 from the germline V gene are MDHEN and SYDVKM. Trimming cost V 3 bases and J 1 base, with 6 bases left between them. Here the CDR3 reads CASSFNNNYGYTF. The CDR3 region has the DNA TGTGCCAGCAGTTTCAACAATAACTATGGCTACACCTTC.

The chain has TRBV30 and TRBJ1-5; no clear D gene. V lost 2 bases and J 3 bases, leaving 5 bases between the germline ends. Germline-derived CDR1 and CDR2 are GTSNPN and SVGIG (reference sequence). The CDR3 loop spans 12 amino acids. CDR3 DNA: TGTGCCTGGAGTCGGATCAATCAGCCCCAGCATTTT. This sequence encodes CAWSRINQPQHF.

This clone has a handful of counts. V and J are TRBV7-3 and TRBJ2-3; TRBD2 matches at 14 bases. CDR1 SGHTA and CDR2 FQGTGA come from the germline V gene. The CDR3 is 17 amino acids. V gave up 5 bases and J gave up 5 bases; unmatched junction bases: 9. The CDR3 DNA sequence: TGTGCCAGCAGCCAGGGACTAGCGGGGGTTCGTGGAGATACGCAGTATTTT. Protein: CASSQGLAGVRGDTQYF.

The gene calls are TRBV29-1 and TRBJ1-1; no clear D. The CDR3 runs to 13 residues. V was cut by 7 bases and J by 4 bases, with 16 bases left in between. Germline assignment: CDR1 SQVTM and CDR2 ANQGSEA. The CDR3 region has the DNA TGCAGCGGATTGCGGGCCCCGGGCACTGAAGCTTTCTTT. Protein sequence: CSGLRAPGTEAFF.